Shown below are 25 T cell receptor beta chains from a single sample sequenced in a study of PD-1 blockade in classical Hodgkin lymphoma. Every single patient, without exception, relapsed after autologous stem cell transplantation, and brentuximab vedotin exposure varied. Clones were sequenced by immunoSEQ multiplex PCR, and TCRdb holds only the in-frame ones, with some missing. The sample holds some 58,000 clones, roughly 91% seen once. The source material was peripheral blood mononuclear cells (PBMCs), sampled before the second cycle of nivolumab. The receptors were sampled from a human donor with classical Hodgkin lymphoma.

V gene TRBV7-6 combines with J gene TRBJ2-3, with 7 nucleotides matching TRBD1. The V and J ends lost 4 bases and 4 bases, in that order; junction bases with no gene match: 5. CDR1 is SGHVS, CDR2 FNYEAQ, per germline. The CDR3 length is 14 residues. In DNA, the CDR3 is TGTGCCAGCAGCTCGCAAACAGGGGCAGATACGCAGTATTTT. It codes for CASSSQTGADTQYF.

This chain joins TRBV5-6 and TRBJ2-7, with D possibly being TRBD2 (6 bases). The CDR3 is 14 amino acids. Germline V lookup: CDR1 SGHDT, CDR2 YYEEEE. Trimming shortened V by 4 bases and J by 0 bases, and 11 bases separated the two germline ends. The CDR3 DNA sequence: TGTGCCAGCAGCACCAGGAGGGTCTCCTACGAGCAGTACTTC. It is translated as CASSTRRVSYEQYF.

The chain's CDR3 is CASSLDRPYNEQFF. DNA for the CDR3: TGCGCCAGCAGCTTGGACAGACCCTACAATGAGCAGTTCTTC. The gene calls are TRBV5-1 and TRBJ2-1; D not certain. CDR1 is SGHRS, CDR2 YFSETQ, per germline. Trimming took off 0 bases at V and 2 bases at J, with 6 bases between the two ends. The CDR3 spans 14 residues.

The CDR3 DNA reads TGTGCCAGCAGTCCGCGACAGGGAAGTGGCGTAATCTATGGCTACACCTTC. This sequence encodes CASSPRQGSGVIYGYTF. This sequence joins TRBV28 and TRBJ1-2; 7 bases agree with TRBD1. The CDR3 length is 17 residues. Looked up from germline, CDR1 is MDHEN and CDR2 is SYDVKM. Unmatched junction bases numbered 16, after V lost 5 bases and J lost 4 bases.

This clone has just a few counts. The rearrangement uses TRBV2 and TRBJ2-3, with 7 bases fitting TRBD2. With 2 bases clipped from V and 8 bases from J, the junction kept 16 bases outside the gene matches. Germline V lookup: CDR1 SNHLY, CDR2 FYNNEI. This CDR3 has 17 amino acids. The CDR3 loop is CASSEQAGSGGRGTQYF. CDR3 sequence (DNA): TGTGCCAGCAGTGAACAGGCAGGGTCCGGGGGGAGGGGTACGCAGTATTTT.

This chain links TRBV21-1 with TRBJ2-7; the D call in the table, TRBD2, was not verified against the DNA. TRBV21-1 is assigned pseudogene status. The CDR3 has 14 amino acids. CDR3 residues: CASSMRGGGYEQYF. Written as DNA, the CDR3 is TGTGCCAGCAGCATGCGGGGGGGCGGGTACGAGCAGTACTTC.

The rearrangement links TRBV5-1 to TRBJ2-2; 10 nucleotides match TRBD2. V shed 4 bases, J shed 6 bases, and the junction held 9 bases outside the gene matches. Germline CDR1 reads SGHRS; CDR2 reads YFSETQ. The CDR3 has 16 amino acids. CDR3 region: CASSPTSGPPAGELFF. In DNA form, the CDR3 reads TGCGCCAGCAGCCCGACTAGCGGGCCGCCGGCCGGGGAGCTGTTTTTT. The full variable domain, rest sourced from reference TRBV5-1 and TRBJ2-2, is KAGVTQTPRYLIKTRGQQVTLSCSPISGHRSVSWYQQTPGQGLQFLFEYFSETQRNKGNFPGRFSGRQFSNSRSEMNVSTLELGDSALYLCASSPTSGPPAGELFFGEGSRLTVL.

DNA for the CDR3: TGTGCCAGCAGAAGGACGGACGGGACTAGCGGTTACGAGCAGTACTTC. As protein: CASRRTDGTSGYEQYF. This chain links TRBV6-6 with TRBJ2-7; 11 bases match TRBD2. CDR1 and CDR2 (germline): MNHNY, SVGAGI (reference sequence). V dropped 6 bases and J dropped 4; count of bases not matched to a gene: 11. This CDR3 contains 16 residues.

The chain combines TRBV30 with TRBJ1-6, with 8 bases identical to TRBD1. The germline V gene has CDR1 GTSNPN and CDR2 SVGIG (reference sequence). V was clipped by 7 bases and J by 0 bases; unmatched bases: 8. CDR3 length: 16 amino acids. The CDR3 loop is CAFTGGRSSYNSPLHF. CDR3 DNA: TGTGCCTTTACAGGGGGAAGGAGCTCCTATAATTCACCCCTCCACTTT.

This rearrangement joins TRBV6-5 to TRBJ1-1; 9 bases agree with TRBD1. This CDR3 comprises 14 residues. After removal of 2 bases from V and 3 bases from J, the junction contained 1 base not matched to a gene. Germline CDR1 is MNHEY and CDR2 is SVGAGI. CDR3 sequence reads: CASSYGTGHTEAFF. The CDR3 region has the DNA TGTGCCAGCAGTTACGGGACAGGGCACACTGAAGCTTTCTTT.

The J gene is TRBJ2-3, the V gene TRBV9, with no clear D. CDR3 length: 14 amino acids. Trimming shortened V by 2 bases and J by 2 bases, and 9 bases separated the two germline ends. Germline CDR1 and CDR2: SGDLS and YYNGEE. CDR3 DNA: TGTGCCAGCAGCGTTCGGGCGCACACAGATACGCAGTATTTT. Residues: CASSVRAHTDTQYF. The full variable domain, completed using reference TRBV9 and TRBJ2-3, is DSGVTQTPKHLITATGQRVTLRCSPRSGDLSVYWYQQSLDQGLQFLIQYYNGEERAKGNILERFSAQQFPDLHSELNLSSLELGDSALYFCASSVRAHTDTQYFGPGTRLTVL.

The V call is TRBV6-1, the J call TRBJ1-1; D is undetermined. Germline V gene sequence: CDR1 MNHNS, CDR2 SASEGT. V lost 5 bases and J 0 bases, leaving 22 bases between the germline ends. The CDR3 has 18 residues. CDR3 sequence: CASSKGRHSTLMNTEAFF. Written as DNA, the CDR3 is TGTGCCAGCAGTAAAGGACGTCACTCTACCTTGATGAACACTGAAGCTTTCTTT.

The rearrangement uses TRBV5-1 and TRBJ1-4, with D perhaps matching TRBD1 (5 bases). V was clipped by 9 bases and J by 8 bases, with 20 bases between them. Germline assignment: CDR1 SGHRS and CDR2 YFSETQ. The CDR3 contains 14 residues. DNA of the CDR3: TGCGCCACCAGACTCGGGGACGTCGGGGAAAAACTGTTTTTT. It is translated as CATRLGDVGEKLFF.

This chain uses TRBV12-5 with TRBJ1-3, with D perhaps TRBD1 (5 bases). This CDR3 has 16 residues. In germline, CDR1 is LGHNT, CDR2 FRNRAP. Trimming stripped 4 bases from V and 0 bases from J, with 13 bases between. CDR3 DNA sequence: TGTGCTAGTGGTTGGGGACCGGCGACCTCTGGAAACACCATATATTTT. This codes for CASGWGPATSGNTIYF.

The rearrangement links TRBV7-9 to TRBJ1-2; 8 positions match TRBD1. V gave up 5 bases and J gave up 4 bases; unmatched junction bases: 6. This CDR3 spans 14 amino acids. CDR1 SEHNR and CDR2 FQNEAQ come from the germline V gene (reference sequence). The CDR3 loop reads CASSLGQDRYGYTF. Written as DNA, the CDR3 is TGTGCCAGCAGCCTGGGACAGGATCGCTATGGCTACACCTTC.

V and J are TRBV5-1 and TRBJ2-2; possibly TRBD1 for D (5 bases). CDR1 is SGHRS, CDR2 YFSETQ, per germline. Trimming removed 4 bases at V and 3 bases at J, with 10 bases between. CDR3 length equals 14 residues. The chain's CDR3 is CASSPGQDTGELFF. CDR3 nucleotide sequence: TGCGCCAGCAGCCCTGGACAAGACACCGGGGAGCTGTTTTTT.

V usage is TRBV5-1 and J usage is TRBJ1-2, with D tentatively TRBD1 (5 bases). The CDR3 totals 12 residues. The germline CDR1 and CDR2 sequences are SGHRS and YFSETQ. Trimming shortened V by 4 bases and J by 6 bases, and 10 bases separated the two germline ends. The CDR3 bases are TGCGCCAGCAGCCTTGGGACCGATGGCTACACCTTC. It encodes CASSLGTDGYTF.

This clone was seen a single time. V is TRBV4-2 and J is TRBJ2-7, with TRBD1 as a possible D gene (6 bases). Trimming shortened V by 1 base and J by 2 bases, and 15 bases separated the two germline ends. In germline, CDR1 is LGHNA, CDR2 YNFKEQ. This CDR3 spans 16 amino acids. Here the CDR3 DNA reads TGTGCCAGCAGCCAAGCCCACGGACAGCCTACCTACGAGCAGTACTTC. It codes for CASSQAHGQPTYEQYF.

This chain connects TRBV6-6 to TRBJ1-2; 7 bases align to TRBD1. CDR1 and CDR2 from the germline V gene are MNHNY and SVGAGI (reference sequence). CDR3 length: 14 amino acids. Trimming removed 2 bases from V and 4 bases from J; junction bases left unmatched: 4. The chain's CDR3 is CASSYPGQIYGYTF. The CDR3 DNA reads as TGTGCCAGCAGTTACCCGGGACAGATCTATGGCTACACCTTC.

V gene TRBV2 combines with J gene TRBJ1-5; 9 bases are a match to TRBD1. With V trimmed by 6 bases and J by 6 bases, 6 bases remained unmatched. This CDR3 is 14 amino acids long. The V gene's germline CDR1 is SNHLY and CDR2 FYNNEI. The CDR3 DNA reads TGTGCCAGCAGCCCGGGACAGGGCGGTCAGCCCCAGCATTTT. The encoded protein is CASSPGQGGQPQHF.

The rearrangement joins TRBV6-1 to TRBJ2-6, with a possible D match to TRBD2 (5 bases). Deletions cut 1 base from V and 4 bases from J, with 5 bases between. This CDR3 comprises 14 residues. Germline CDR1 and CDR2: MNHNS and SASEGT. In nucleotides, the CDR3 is TGTGCCAGCAGTGAAGGAGGGGGGGCCAACGTCCTGACTTTC. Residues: CASSEGGGANVLTF.

Written as DNA, the CDR3 is TGCGCCAGCAGCTTGGGCTCCAGTCGGCGCTCTGGAAACACCATATATTTT. This sequence encodes CASSLGSSRRSGNTIYF. This chain links TRBV5-1 with TRBJ1-3; D is unclear. V gave up 0 bases and J gave up 0 bases, with 13 bases separating them. CDR1 SGHRS and CDR2 YFSETQ come from the germline V gene. The CDR3 length is 17 residues.

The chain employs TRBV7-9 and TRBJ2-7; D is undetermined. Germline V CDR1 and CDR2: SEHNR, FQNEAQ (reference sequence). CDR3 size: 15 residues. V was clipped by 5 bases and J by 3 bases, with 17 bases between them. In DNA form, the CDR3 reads TGTGCCAGCAGCCCCTCGTGGAATGGCGACTACGAGCAGTACTTC. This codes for CASSPSWNGDYEQYF.

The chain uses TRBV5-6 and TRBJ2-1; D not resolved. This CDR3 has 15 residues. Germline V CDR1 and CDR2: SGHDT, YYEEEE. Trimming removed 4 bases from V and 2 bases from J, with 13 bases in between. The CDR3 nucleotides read TGTGCCAGCAGCGATGACGGGCAGGCCTACAATGAGCAGTTCTTC. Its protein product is CASSDDGQAYNEQFF.

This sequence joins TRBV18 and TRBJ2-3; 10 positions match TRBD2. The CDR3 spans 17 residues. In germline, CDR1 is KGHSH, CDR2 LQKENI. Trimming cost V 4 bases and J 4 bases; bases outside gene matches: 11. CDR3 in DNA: TGTGCCAGCTCACTATTTGGTGGGACTAGCGAGGCAGATACGCAGTATTTT. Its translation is CASSLFGGTSEADTQYF.